This T cell receptor beta chain originates from a study of T cells in Graves' hyperthyroidism and ophthalmopathy. The germline V and J ends were trimmed by 7 bases and 0 bases, with 11 bases remaining between them. CDR3 length: 13 residues. CDR1 is SGHRS and CDR2 is YFSETQ in the germline V gene. On this clonotype: A much more abundant neighbour one base away suggests this may be a read error.

RNA transcripts served as the template for amplifying TCR beta CDR3 regions. The HTBI primer set served for first-round RT-PCR of the TCR CDR3. TCRdb ran MiXCR on the multiplex PCR reads and lists one entry per CDR3 protein. Of about 200,000 distinct CDR3 sequences detected, roughly 15% appear once; the ten largest clones hold approximately 50%. Sequenced material: blood. The clonotype was recovered from a middle-aged man with Graves' hyperthyroidism. The J gene is TRBJ2-7, the V gene TRBV5-1; D remains ambiguous. The CDR3 sequence: CASGNPTSYEQYF. Here the CDR3 DNA reads TGCGCCAGCGGCAATCCAACCTCCTACGAGCAGTACTTC. The variable domain in full, with the rest retrieved from reference TRBV5-1 and TRBJ2-7, is KAGVTQTPRYLIKTRGQQVTLSCSPISGHRSVSWYQQTPGQGLQFLFEYFSETQRNKGNFPGRFSGRQFSNSRSEMNVSTLELGDSALYLCASGNPTSYEQYFGPGTRLTVT.